This T cell receptor (beta chain) was sequenced in a study of vaccination and CD4 T cells after COVID-19. Treatment noted: roughly ten-day PBMC culture with coronavirus spike peptide pools or control peptides (ViraFEST assay). ViraFEST used peptide pools to expand antigen-specific T cells before TCR sequencing. Sample share makes this clonotype medium-sized. Its antigen is as yet unknown. Study-wide results and caveats: The median proportion of reactive clones detected only post-vaccination in convalescent patients was approximately 87%.

Trimming stripped 5 bases from V and 8 bases from J, with 16 bases between. The CDR3 consists of 15 residues. In germline, CDR1 is SGHVS, CDR2 FQNEAQ. Oncomine TCR Beta short-read sequencing was applied to DNA from cultured CD4+ T cells. Cultures of CD4+ T cells served as the source for extracting genomic DNA. TCRdb re-analysed the PCR reads in MiXCR, keeping a single row per CDR3 protein. The sample comprises over 11,000 distinct CDR3 sequences, over 20% of which are singletons, and 12% to 15% rests with the top ten. Sequencing was carried out using cultured CD4+ T cells from blood. The chain uses TRBV7-8 and TRBJ1-6; maybe TRBD1 (6 bases). This receptor was obtained from a human donor with COVID-19. CDR3 residues: CASSPGTGLHSPLHF. CDR3 nucleotide sequence: TGTGCCAGCAGCCCGGGAACAGGGTTACATTCACCCCTCCACTTT.